This TCR beta chain was found in a study of blood T cell repertoires in COVID-19. Study background: Sites across the United States, Italy and Spain contributed samples from acute and convalescent COVID-19.

The CDR3 runs to 16 residues. CDR1 and CDR2 (germline): LGHNT, FRNRAP. The ends lost 1 base at V and 3 bases at J; junction bases unmatched: 6. TCRdb keeps only in-frame clones here, not all; method: immunoSEQ multiplex PCR. This sample has approximately 360,000 clones, with roughly 90% found just once. The V gene is TRBV12-5, the J gene TRBJ2-3, with 8 positions matching TRBD2. This clonotype was sampled from a woman younger than 45 with acute COVID-19. Sequences were obtained from PBMCs or T cells enriched from blood (not recorded which). CDR3 protein: CASGLASGGYTDTQYF. The CDR3 bases are TGTGCTAGTGGTTTGGCAAGCGGGGGTTATACAGATACGCAGTATTTT.